This entry lists 31 T cell receptor beta chains sequenced from one sample in a study of blood T cells in healthy people across ages (dated by TCRdb to about 2015). Libraries were constructed by 5' RACE. The reads were generated on an Illumina HiSeq 2500. A second PCR of 7 to 11 cycles was performed with a sample-barcoded 5' primer and a J-beta primer mix. Using fastp trimming at Q25 and MiXCR clonotype assembly, TCRdb reanalyzed the public sequencing data and kept in-frame beta chains. Identical CDR3 protein sequences are pooled into one entry, listed with their most common genes and DNA. The sample profile shows about 1,000,000 distinct CDR3 sequences; more than 40% of them were found once. Approximately 19% of the sample lies in the top ten. The sample was blood. Receptors were obtained from a woman aged 60-75 years in good health.

The chain recombines TRBV4-1 with TRBJ2-7; the match to TRBD1 covers 7 bases. J was trimmed by 5 bases and V by 0 bases; bases with no gene match: 10. Germline-derived CDR1 and CDR2 are MGHRA and YSYEKL. The CDR3 extends over 16 amino acids. The CDR3 protein is CASSQDSARGLHEQYF. Here the CDR3 DNA reads TGCGCCAGCAGCCAAGATTCGGCAAGGGGGCTCCACGAGCAGTACTTC.

The CDR3 loop reads CASRSTSSYEQYF. In DNA form, the CDR3 reads TGTGCCAGCAGGAGTACTAGTTCTTACGAGCAGTACTTC. The rearrangement joins TRBV7-2 to TRBJ2-7; tentatively, D is TRBD2 (5 bases). V lost 6 bases to trimming and J lost 4 bases, with 13 bases between them. CDR1 is SGHTA, CDR2 FQGNSA, per germline. This CDR3 region has 13 residues.

This clonotype appeared a few times. The chain carries TRBV6-2 or TRBV6-3 and TRBJ2-6; D unresolved. In germline, CDR1 is MNHEY, CDR2 SVGEGT. V dropped 4 bases and J dropped 2 bases, with 9 bases sitting between them. The CDR3 is made up of 15 amino acids. CDR3 coding DNA: TGTGCCAGCAGTTCCAGGAAGCCTGGGGCCAACGTCCTGACTTTC. It yields the protein CASSSRKPGANVLTF.

The chain links TRBV14 to TRBJ2-7; D is undetermined. The CDR3 has 15 amino acids. V was shortened by 5 bases and J by 1 base, with 15 bases between the two germline ends. CDR1 and CDR2 (germline): SGHDN, FVKESK. The CDR3 DNA is TGTGCCAGCAGCAGATCAAGGGCCCCTTCCTACGAGCAGTACTTC. This sequence encodes CASSRSRAPSYEQYF.

This clonotype was counted a few times. The J gene is TRBJ2-4, the V gene TRBV6-5; 8 bases are a match to TRBD1. Germline trimming cut 5 bases from V and 0 bases from J; bases unmatched to any gene: 3. The CDR3 extends over 15 amino acids. In germline, CDR1 is MNHEY, CDR2 SVGAGI. CDR3 nucleotides: TGTGCCAGCAGTGGGACAGGAGTAGCCAAAAACATTCAGTACTTC. Its protein is CASSGTGVAKNIQYF.

In its sample, this clonotype was seen a few times. The chain links TRBV6-5 to TRBJ2-1; D is perhaps TRBD2 (6 bases). V gave up 8 bases and J gave up 2 bases, with 16 bases separating them. The CDR3 has 15 residues. Germline CDR1 MNHEY, CDR2 SVGAGI. The DNA for the CDR3 is TGTGCCAGCCGCCTTACGGGAGATCCCTACAATGAGCAGTTCTTC. Translating gives CASRLTGDPYNEQFF.

This clonotype was seen a handful of times. The chain recombines TRBV20-1 with TRBJ2-7; 7 bases map to TRBD2. The CDR3 covers 21 residues. J gave up 2 bases and V 3 bases, and 28 bases lay outside the gene matches. CDR1 is DFQATT and CDR2 is SNEGSKA in the germline V gene (reference sequence). In nucleotides, the CDR3 is TGCAGTGCTAGGGCAGGAAGTTCCGGGACTACCCGAACGGGACGAACCTACGAGCAGTACTTC. This translates into CSARAGSSGTTRTGRTYEQYF.

This clonotype turned up a few times. This rearrangement joins TRBV28 to TRBJ2-3; no reliable D call. Germline V gives CDR1 MDHEN, CDR2 SYDVKM. V was cut by 8 bases and J by 2 bases, with 8 bases left in between. CDR3 length equals 12 residues. CDR3 amino acids: CASLTNTDTQYF. In nucleotides, the CDR3 is TGTGCCAGCCTCACAAACACAGATACGCAGTATTTT.

This clonotype was recorded only once. The chain uses TRBV7-6 and TRBJ2-5; D is uncertain. This CDR3 region has 13 residues. Trimming cost V 5 bases and J 1 base, with 8 bases left between them. CDR1 and CDR2 (germline): SGHVS, FNYEAQ. Written as DNA, the CDR3 is TGTGCCAGCAGCCCAGCAAGCCAAGAGACCCAGTACTTC. Translating gives CASSPASQETQYF.

V is TRBV12-3 or TRBV12-4 and J is TRBJ1-1; 7 bases match TRBD1. The length of the CDR3 is 16 residues. Trimming cost V 5 bases and J 4 bases; bases outside gene matches: 13. The CDR3 reads CASSPRGGARSTEAFF. CDR3 in DNA: TGTGCCAGCAGTCCCCGAGGGGGCGCGAGGAGCACTGAAGCTTTCTTT.

The rearrangement joins TRBV6-2 or TRBV6-3 to TRBJ2-5; no clear D gene. The CDR3 spans 13 residues. V was pared by 11 bases and J by 0 bases, with 13 bases between. CDR1 and CDR2 from the germline V gene are MNHEY and SVGEGT. DNA of the CDR3: TGTGCCGGTTTGTCGCGAAACCAAGAGACCCAGTACTTC. This sequence encodes CAGLSRNQETQYF.

This chain links TRBV29-1 with TRBJ2-3; weak D call: TRBD1 (8 bases). There are 18 residues in the CDR3. Trimming shortened V by 4 bases and J by 2 bases, and 25 bases separated the two germline ends. CDR1 SQVTM and CDR2 ANQGSEA come from the germline V gene. CDR3: CSVGGFSTGGALTDTQYF. The CDR3, as DNA: TGCAGCGTTGGAGGGTTTTCAACAGGGGGGGCCCTCACAGATACGCAGTATTTT.

In this sample, this clonotype turned up a few times. The rearrangement joins TRBV7-2 to TRBJ2-2, with D perhaps assigned TRBD1 or TRBD2 (7 bases each). The germline V gene encodes CDR1 SGHTA and CDR2 FQGNSA. V was clipped by 3 bases and J by 6 bases, with 14 bases between them. This CDR3 has 15 amino acids. CDR3 sequence (DNA): TGTGCCAGCAGCTTCCAGGGGGGGTTCTCCGGGGAGCTGTTTTTT. As protein: CASSFQGGFSGELFF.

This clonotype has a count of ten or more. This chain joins TRBV7-6 and TRBJ2-3, with 10 positions matching TRBD1. Trimming took 5 bases from V and 6 from J; bases not matched to a gene: 8. The CDR3 runs to 15 residues. Germline CDR1 reads SGHVS; CDR2 reads FNYEAQ. CDR3 sequence: CASSSGTGATDTQYF. CDR3 DNA sequence: TGTGCCAGCAGCAGTGGGACAGGGGCCACCGATACGCAGTATTTT.

The genes are TRBV21-1 and TRBJ2-3; TRBD1 is the table's D call, not checked against the DNA. TRBV21-1 is an annotated pseudogene. The CDR3 runs 13 residues. The CDR3 DNA reads as TGTGCCAGCAACCAGACAGCTCCAGATACGCGGTATTTT. Translation gives CASNQTAPDTRYF.

This clonotype was found a few times. The chain recombines TRBV14 with TRBJ2-7; D uncertain. With 4 bases removed from V and 3 bases from J, the gap between germline ends came to 10 bases. The CDR3 is made up of 13 amino acids. Germline V lookup: CDR1 SGHDN, CDR2 FVKESK. The CDR3 protein is CASSPTRYYEQYF. The CDR3 DNA sequence: TGTGCCAGCAGCCCCACCCGTTACTACGAGCAGTACTTC.

The rearrangement links TRBV5-1 to TRBJ2-1, with 10 bases matching TRBD2. CDR1 is SGHRS, CDR2 YFSETQ, per germline. CDR3 length: 17 residues. Unmatched junction bases numbered 13, after V lost 4 bases and J lost 6 bases. This CDR3 is CASSHNPLAGGGNEQFF. CDR3 nucleotides: TGCGCCAGCAGCCATAACCCCTTAGCGGGAGGTGGCAATGAGCAGTTCTTC.

The chain carries TRBV4-2 and TRBJ1-6; D is uncertain. This CDR3 contains 14 residues. Germline CDR1 reads LGHNA; CDR2 reads YNFKEQ. Trimming left V 0 bases short and J 12 bases short, with 12 bases between. The CDR3 DNA reads TGTGCCAGCAGCCAAGATAGGTCGGGAGAACCCCTCCACTTT. Translating it yields CASSQDRSGEPLHF.

The rearrangement links TRBV10-2 to TRBJ2-7; D call uncertain. The CDR3 consists of 13 residues. Per the germline V gene, CDR1 is WSHSY and CDR2 is SAAADI. Trimming took off 0 bases at V and 3 bases at J, with 6 bases between the two ends. In DNA form, the CDR3 reads TGCGCCAGCAGTGAGTCCTTGAGCTACGAGCAGTACTTC. As protein: CASSESLSYEQYF.

The chain combines TRBV18 with TRBJ1-5, with a possible D match to TRBD1 (5 bases). CDR1 is KGHSH and CDR2 is LQKENI in the germline V gene. The CDR3 extends over 17 amino acids. V was pared by 6 bases and J by 1 base, with 19 bases between. The DNA of the CDR3 is TGTGCCAGCTCCCCCCTGGCCACCCGGGACAGCAATCAGCCCCAGCATTTT. This sequence encodes CASSPLATRDSNQPQHF.

This clonotype was counted between two and nine times. The chain employs TRBV7-2 and TRBJ2-5; D gene ambiguous. Germline V gene sequence: CDR1 SGHTA, CDR2 FQGNSA. The CDR3 sequence is 13 residues long. The germline V and J ends were trimmed by 1 base and 3 bases, with 6 bases remaining between them. The CDR3: CASSLGNEETQYF. The CDR3 coding sequence is TGTGCCAGCAGCTTAGGAAACGAAGAGACCCAGTACTTC.

This chain uses TRBV27 with TRBJ2-1; 7 bases match TRBD1. The V segment lost 8 bases and the J segment 0 bases; nucleotides outside the gene matches: 10. The CDR3 runs to 16 residues. Looked up from germline, CDR1 is MNHEY and CDR2 is SMNVEV (reference sequence). The CDR3 protein is CASDPRQGHSYNEQFF. The CDR3 nucleotides read TGTGCCAGCGACCCTCGACAGGGACACTCCTACAATGAGCAGTTCTTC.

This chain connects TRBV7-3 to TRBJ2-7; 7 bases fit TRBD1. Trimming at V came to 5 bases and at J to 6 bases, leaving 7 bases not matched to a gene. The germline V gene encodes CDR1 SGHTA and CDR2 FQGTGA. The CDR3 runs 13 residues. The CDR3 reads CASSIRQGSEQYF. The CDR3 bases are TGTGCCAGCAGCATCCGACAGGGAAGCGAGCAGTACTTC. Looking up the rest from reference TRBV7-3 and TRBJ2-7 gives the full variable domain: GAGVSQTPSNKVTEKGKYVELRCDPISGHTALYWYRQSLGQGPEFLIYFQGTGAADDSGLPNDRFFAVRPEGSVSTLKIQRTERGDSAVYLCASSIRQGSEQYFGPGTRLTVT.

The rearrangement links TRBV6-5 to TRBJ2-4; TRBD1 agrees at 10 bases. The J call is doubtful: the DNA matches TRBJ2-7 better. The germline V gene encodes CDR1 MNHEY and CDR2 SVGAGI. The CDR3 has 15 residues. The CDR3 spells CASSYSGTGVNEQYF. CDR3 nucleotide sequence: TGTGCCAGCAGTTACTCGGGGACAGGGGTCAACGAGCAGTACTTC.

This clonotype has only a few counts. This chain connects TRBV7-2 to TRBJ2-3; 10 bases align to TRBD2. Germline loops: CDR1 SGHTA, CDR2 FQGNSA. Trimming cost V 1 base and J 6 bases; bases outside gene matches: 19. The CDR3 runs 20 residues. The CDR3 bases are TGTGCCAGCAGCTTAGGACGGAACCTCCTAGCGGGAGACACGGGCGATACGCAGTATTTT. It yields the protein CASSLGRNLLAGDTGDTQYF.

The chain joins TRBV5-1 to TRBJ2-2; tentative D call: TRBD1 (5 bases). Trimming took off 0 bases at V and 9 bases at J, with 15 bases between the two ends. The CDR3 covers 15 residues. Per germline, CDR1 SGHRS and CDR2 YFSETQ. The chain's CDR3 is CASSLEGLQGRELFF. DNA for the CDR3: TGCGCCAGCAGCTTGGAAGGCTTGCAGGGCAGGGAGCTGTTTTTT.

The chain is built from TRBV2 and TRBJ2-7; 10 bases are a match to TRBD1. Germline V gene sequence: CDR1 SNHLY, CDR2 FYNNEI. The CDR3 spans 13 residues. Here the CDR3 reads CGSSGTGDYEQYF. The CDR3 DNA is TGTGGCAGTTCCGGGACAGGGGACTACGAGCAGTACTTC.

The J gene is TRBJ1-5, the V gene TRBV30; 8 nucleotides match TRBD1. V was clipped by 2 bases and J by 3 bases; unmatched bases: 9. Germline assignment: CDR1 GTSNPN and CDR2 SVGIG (reference sequence). This CDR3 has 16 amino acids. The CDR3 region is CAWSPRQGRPNQPQHF. CDR3 coding DNA: TGTGCCTGGAGTCCCCGACAGGGGCGTCCCAATCAGCCCCAGCATTTT.

The V and J genes are TRBV5-1 and TRBJ2-1, with 8 bases matching TRBD2. Germline lookup yields CDR1 SGHRS and CDR2 YFSETQ. The CDR3 runs 15 residues. V trimming: 4 bases; J trimming: 5 bases; junction bases outside the gene matches: 8. CDR3 DNA: TGCGCCAGCAGCCTCATAGCGGGAAAGAACAATGAGCAGTTCTTC. It codes for CASSLIAGKNNEQFF.

This clonotype came up a few times. The chain has TRBV28 and TRBJ2-3; tentatively, D is TRBD1 or TRBD2 (6 bases each). V lost 6 bases to trimming and J lost 12 bases, with 16 bases between them. This CDR3 is built from 12 residues. CDR1 is MDHEN, CDR2 SYDVKM, per germline. CDR3 protein: CASSSLLGGQYF. In DNA, the CDR3 is TGTGCCAGCAGCTCCCTCCTGGGGGGCCAGTATTTT.

This clonotype came up a few times. This chain joins TRBV4-1 and TRBJ2-7; D is ambiguous. V was trimmed by 2 bases and J by 2 bases, leaving 4 bases between them. The germline CDR1 and CDR2 sequences are MGHRA and YSYEKL. CDR3 length equals 12 residues. CDR3 sequence reads: CASSQPPYEQYF. CDR3 coding DNA: TGCGCCAGCAGCCAACCGCCCTACGAGCAGTACTTC.